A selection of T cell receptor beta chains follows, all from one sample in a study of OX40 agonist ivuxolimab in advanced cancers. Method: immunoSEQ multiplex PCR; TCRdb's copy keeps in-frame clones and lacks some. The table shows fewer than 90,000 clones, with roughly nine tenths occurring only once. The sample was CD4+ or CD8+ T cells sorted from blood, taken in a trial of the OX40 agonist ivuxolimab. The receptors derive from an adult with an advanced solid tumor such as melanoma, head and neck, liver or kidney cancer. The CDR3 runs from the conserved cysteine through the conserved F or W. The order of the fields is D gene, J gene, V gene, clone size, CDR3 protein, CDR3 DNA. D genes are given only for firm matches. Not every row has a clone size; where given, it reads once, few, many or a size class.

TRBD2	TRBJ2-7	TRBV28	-	CASRVPRGGYEQYF	TGTGCCAGCCGGGTCCCCCGGGGGGGGTACGAGCAGTACTTC
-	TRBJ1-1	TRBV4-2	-	CASSQEANLNTEAFF	TGTGCCAGCAGCCAAGAAGCGAACCTGAACACTGAAGCTTTCTTT
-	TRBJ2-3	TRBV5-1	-	CASRGGGGTDTQYF	TGCGCCAGCCGCGGAGGAGGCGGCACAGATACGCAGTATTTT
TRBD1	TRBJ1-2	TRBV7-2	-	CASSTRQGADYGYTF	TGTGCCAGCAGCACCCGACAGGGGGCAGACTATGGCTACACCTTC
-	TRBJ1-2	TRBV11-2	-	CASSFGQGSNGYTF	TGTGCCAGCAGCTTTGGCCAGGGCTCAAATGGCTACACCTTC
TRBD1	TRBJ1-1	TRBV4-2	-	CASSHIPGQGVEQGRNTEAFF	TGTGCCAGCAGCCATATCCCGGGACAGGGAGTGGAACAAGGTCGGAACACTGAAGCTTTCTTT
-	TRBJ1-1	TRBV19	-	CASSMQGELRTEAFF	TGTGCCAGTAGTATGCAGGGTGAGTTGAGAACTGAAGCTTTCTTT
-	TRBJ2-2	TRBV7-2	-	CASSRKPQGLGSAGELFF	TGTGCCAGCAGCCGCAAACCCCAGGGGTTAGGGAGCGCCGGGGAGCTGTTTTTT
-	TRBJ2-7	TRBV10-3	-	CAINGRDTYEQYF	TGTGCCATCAACGGACGGGATACCTACGAGCAGTACTTC
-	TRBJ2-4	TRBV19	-	CASSLSGTKNIQYF	TGTGCCAGTAGTCTTTCCGGGACGAAAAACATTCAGTACTTC
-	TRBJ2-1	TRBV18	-	CASSPPGQGSWNEQFF	TGTGCCAGCTCACCACCAGGGCAGGGGTCCTGGAATGAGCAGTTCTTC
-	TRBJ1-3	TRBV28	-	CASRSPGGSGNTIYF	TGTGCCAGCAGATCCCCGGGGGGCTCTGGAAACACCATATATTTT
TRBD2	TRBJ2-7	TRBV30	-	CARGGGYEQYF	TGTGCACGGGGCGGGGGTTACGAGCAGTACTTC
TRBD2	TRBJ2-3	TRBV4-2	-	CASRFGLAGDTQYF	TGTGCCAGCAGATTTGGACTAGCGGGAGATACGCAGTATTTT
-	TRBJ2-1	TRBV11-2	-	CASSLAVGGYNEQFF	TGTGCCAGCAGCTTAGCCGTCGGGGGCTACAATGAGCAGTTCTTC
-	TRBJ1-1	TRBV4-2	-	CASSQDRQTGHF	TGTGCCAGCAGCCAAGATCGCCAGACAGGACACTTT
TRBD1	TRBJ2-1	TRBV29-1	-	CSVGGQGRLPAYNEQFF	TGCAGCGTTGGGGGACAGGGGCGTTTACCTGCCTACAATGAGCAGTTCTTC
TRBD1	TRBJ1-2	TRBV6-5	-	CASRGGQGSGYTF	TGTGCCAGCAGGGGGGGACAGGGCAGTGGCTACACCTTC
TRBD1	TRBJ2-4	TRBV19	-	CASISGGARGIQYF	TGTGCCAGTATCTCAGGGGGCGCGAGGGGCATTCAGTACTTC
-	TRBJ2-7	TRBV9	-	CASSVMPSYEQYF	TGTGCCAGCAGCGTAATGCCCTCCTACGAGCAGTACTTC
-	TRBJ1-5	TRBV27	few	CASSPKGRWQPQHF	TGTGCCAGCAGTCCAAAGGGACGTTGGCAGCCCCAGCATTTT
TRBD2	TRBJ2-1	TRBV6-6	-	CASSYGTSGSNEQFF	TGTGCCAGCAGTTATGGGACTAGCGGGAGCAATGAGCAGTTCTTC
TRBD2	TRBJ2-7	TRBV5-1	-	CASSIKLADSYEQYF	TGCGCCAGCAGCATCAAACTAGCGGACTCCTACGAGCAGTACTTC
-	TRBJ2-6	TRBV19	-	CASSMVRISSGANVLTF	TGTGCCAGTAGTATGGTCCGAATCAGCTCTGGGGCCAACGTCCTGACTTTC
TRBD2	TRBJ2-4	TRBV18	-	CASSPGGDIQYF	TGTGCCAGCTCACCGGGGGGGGACATTCAGTACTTC
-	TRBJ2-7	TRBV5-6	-	CASSPGGTYEQYF	TGTGCCAGCAGCCCCGGGGGTACCTACGAGCAGTACTTC
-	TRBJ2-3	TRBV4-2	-	CASSQTPGARVVDTQYF	TGTGCCAGCAGCCAGACTCCCGGGGCTAGGGTTGTAGATACGCAGTATTTT
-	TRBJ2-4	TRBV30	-	CAWSVGLAAKNIQYF	TGTGCCTGGAGTGTGGGGCTCGCGGCCAAAAACATTCAGTACTTC
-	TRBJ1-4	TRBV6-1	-	CASSEALGNEKLFF	TGTGCCAGCAGTGAAGCCTTGGGTAATGAAAAACTGTTTTTT
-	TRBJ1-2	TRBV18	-	CASSQPGPNNYGYTF	TGTGCCAGCTCACAACCGGGACCCAATAACTATGGCTACACCTTC
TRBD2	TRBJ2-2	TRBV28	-	CASSFWTSGRRGTGELFF	TGTGCCAGCAGTTTCTGGACTAGCGGCAGACGGGGCACCGGGGAGCTGTTTTTT
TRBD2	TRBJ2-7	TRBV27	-	CASRTSGAYEQYF	TGTGCCAGCAGGACTAGCGGAGCCTACGAGCAGTACTTC
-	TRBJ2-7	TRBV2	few	CASTGLHYEQYF	TGTGCCAGCACGGGACTCCACTACGAGCAGTACTTC
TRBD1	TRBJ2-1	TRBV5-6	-	CASSSDRGYSSYNEQFF	TGTGCCAGCAGCTCAGACAGGGGGTATAGCTCCTACAATGAGCAGTTCTTC
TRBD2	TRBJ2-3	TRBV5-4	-	CASSLLSGLAADTQYF	TGTGCCAGCAGCTTACTTTCCGGACTAGCGGCAGATACGCAGTATTTT
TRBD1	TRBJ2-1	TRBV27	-	CASSRSGTAANEQFF	TGTGCCAGCAGCCGCTCCGGGACAGCGGCCAATGAGCAGTTCTTC
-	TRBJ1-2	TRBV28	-	CASSSSPSGYTF	TGTGCCAGCAGTTCCAGCCCTAGTGGCTACACCTTC
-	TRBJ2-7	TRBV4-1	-	CASSQGGKGSEQYF	TGCGCCAGCAGCCAAGGCGGGAAGGGGAGCGAGCAGTACTTC
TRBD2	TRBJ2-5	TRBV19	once	CASSIRGGKETQYF	TGTGCCAGTAGTATTCGGGGGGGAAAAGAGACCCAGTACTTC
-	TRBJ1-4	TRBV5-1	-	CASSVGSGEKLFF	TGCGCCAGCAGCGTGGGATCAGGGGAAAAACTGTTTTTT
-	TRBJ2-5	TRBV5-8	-	CASSGWAGQETQYF	TGTGCCAGCAGCGGGTGGGCGGGACAAGAGACCCAGTACTTC
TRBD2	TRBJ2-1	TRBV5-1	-	CASSTERESYNEQFF	TGCGCCAGCAGCACCGAGCGGGAGTCCTACAATGAGCAGTTCTTC
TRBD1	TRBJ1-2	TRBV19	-	CASSISSRDRVRGYTF	TGTGCCAGTAGTATATCGTCCCGGGACAGGGTACGTGGCTACACCTTC
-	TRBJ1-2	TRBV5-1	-	CASSLALGGSSGYTF	TGCGCCAGCAGCTTGGCACTGGGAGGGTCTAGCGGCTACACCTTC
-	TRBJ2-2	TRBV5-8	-	CASILPDTRNTGELFF	TGTGCCAGCATCCTACCCGACACCCGCAACACCGGGGAGCTGTTTTTT
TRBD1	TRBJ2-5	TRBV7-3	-	CASSLFPGQGPSQETQYF	TGTGCCAGCAGCTTATTTCCGGGACAGGGCCCTTCTCAAGAGACCCAGTACTTC